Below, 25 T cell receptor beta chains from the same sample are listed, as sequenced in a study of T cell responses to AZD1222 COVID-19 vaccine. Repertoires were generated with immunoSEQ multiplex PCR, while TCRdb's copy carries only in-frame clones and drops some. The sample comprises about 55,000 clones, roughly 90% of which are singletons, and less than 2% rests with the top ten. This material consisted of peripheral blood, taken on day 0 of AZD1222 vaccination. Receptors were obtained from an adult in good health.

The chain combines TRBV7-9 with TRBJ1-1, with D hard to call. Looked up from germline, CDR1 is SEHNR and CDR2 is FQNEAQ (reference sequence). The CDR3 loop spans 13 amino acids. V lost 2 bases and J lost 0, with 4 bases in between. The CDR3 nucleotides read TGTGCCAGCAGCTTAAGGCTGAACACTGAAGCTTTCTTT. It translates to CASSLRLNTEAFF.

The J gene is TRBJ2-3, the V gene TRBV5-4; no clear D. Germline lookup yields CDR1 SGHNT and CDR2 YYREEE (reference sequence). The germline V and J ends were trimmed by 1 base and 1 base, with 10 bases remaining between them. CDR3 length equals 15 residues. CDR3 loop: CASSLFLQGTDTQYF. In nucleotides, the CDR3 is TGTGCCAGCAGCTTGTTCTTGCAGGGCACAGATACGCAGTATTTT.

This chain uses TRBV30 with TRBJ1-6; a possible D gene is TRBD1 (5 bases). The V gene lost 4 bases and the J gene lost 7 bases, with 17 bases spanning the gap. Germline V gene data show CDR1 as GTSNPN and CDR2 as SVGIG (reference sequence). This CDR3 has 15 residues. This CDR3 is CAWMSRRGGNSPLHF. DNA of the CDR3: TGTGCCTGGATGAGTCGTCGGGGGGGAAATTCACCCCTCCACTTT.

CDR3 DNA: TGTGCCATCAGTGGGGACGGAGGGGACTATGGCTACACCTTC. Translation gives CAISGDGGDYGYTF. The chain has TRBV10-3 and TRBJ1-2; weak D call: TRBD1 (5 bases). Germline V CDR1 and CDR2: ENHRY, SYGVKD. Between the trimmed V and J ends, which lost 4 bases and 3 bases, there was a span of 12 bases. The CDR3 is 14 residues long.

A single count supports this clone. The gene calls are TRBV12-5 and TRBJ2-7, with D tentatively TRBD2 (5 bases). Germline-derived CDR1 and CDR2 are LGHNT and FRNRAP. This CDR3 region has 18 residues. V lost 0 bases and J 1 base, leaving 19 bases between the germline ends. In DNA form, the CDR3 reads TGTGCTAGTGGTTTGGTACTAGTAAAGGGTCTGCTATCCTACGAGCAGTACTTC. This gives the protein CASGLVLVKGLLSYEQYF.

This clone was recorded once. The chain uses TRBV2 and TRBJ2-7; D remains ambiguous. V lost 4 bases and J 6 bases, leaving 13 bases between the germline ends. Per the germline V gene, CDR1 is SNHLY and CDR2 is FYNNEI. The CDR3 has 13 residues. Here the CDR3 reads CASSVAPSTEQYF. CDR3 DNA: TGTGCCAGCAGTGTTGCCCCCTCGACCGAGCAGTACTTC.

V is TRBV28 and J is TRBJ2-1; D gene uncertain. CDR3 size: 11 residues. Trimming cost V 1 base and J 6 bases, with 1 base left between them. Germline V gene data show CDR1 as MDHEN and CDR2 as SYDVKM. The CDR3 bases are TGTGCCAGCAGTTTATTCAATGAGCAGTTCTTC. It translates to CASSLFNEQFF.

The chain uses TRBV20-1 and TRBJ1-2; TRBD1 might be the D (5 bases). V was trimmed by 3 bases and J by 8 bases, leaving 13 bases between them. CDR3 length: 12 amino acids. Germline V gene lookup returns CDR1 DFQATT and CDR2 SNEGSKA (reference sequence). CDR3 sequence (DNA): TGCAGTGCTAGTTTGGGGAGGGGAGGCTACACCTTC. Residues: CSASLGRGGYTF.

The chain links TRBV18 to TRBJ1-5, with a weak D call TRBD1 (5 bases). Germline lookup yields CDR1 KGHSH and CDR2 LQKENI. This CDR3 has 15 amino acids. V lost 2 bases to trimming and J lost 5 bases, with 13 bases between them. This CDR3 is CASSPGAGFHQPQHF. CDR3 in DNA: TGTGCCAGCTCACCAGGGGCCGGGTTTCATCAGCCCCAGCATTTT.

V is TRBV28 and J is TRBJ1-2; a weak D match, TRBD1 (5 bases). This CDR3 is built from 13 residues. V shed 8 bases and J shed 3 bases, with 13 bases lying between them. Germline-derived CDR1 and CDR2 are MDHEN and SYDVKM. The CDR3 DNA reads TGTGCCAGCGGGAACAGGAGACACTATGGCTACACCTTC. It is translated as CASGNRRHYGYTF.

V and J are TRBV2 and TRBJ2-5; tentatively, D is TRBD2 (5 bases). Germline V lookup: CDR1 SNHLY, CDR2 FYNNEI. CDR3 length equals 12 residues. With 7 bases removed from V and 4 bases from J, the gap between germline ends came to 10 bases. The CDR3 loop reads CASIPEGETQYF. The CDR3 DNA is TGTGCCAGCATTCCCGAGGGAGAGACCCAGTACTTC.

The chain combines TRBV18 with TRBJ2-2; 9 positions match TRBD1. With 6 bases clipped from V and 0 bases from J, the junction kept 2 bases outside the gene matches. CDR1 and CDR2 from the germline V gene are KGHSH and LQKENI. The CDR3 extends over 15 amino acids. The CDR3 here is CASSRTGANTGELFF. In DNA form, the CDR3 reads TGTGCCAGCTCTCGGACAGGGGCGAACACCGGGGAGCTGTTTTTT. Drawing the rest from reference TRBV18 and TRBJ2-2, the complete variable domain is NAGVMQNPRHLVRRRGQEARLRCSPMKGHSHVYWYRQLPEEGLKFMVYLQKENIIDESGMPKERFSAEFPKEGPSILRIQQVVRGDSAAYFCASSRTGANTGELFFGEGSRLTVL.

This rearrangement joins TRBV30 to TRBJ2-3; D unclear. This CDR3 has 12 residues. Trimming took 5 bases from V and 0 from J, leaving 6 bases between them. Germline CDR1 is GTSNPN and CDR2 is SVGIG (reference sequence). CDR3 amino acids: CAWVSSTDTQYF. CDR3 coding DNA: TGTGCCTGGGTTAGTAGCACAGATACGCAGTATTTT.

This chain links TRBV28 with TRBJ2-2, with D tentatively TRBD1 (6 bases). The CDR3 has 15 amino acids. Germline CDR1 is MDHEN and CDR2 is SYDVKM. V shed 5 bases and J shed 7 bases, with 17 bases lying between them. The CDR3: CASSGQPPAYGELFF. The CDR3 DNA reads TGTGCCAGCAGTGGACAGCCGCCAGCTTACGGGGAGCTGTTTTTT. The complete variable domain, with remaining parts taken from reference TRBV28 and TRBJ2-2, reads DVKVTQSSRYLVKRTGEKVFLECVQDMDHENMFWYRQDPGLGLRLIYFSYDVKMKEKGDIPEGYSVSREKKERFSLILESASTNQTSMYLCASSGQPPAYGELFFGEGSRLTVL.

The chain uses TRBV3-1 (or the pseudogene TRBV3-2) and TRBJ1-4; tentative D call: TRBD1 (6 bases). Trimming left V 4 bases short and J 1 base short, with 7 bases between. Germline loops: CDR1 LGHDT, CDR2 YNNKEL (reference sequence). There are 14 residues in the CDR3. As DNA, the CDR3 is TGTGCCAGCAGCCGCAGGGGAACTAATGAAAAACTGTTTTTT. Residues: CASSRRGTNEKLFF.

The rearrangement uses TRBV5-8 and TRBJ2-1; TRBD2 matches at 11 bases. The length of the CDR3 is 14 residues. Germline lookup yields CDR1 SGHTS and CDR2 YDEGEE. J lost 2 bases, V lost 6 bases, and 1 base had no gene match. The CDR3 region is CASTSGRTYNEQFF. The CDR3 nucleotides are TGTGCCAGCACTAGCGGGAGGACCTACAATGAGCAGTTCTTC. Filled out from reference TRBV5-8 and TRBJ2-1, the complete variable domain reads EAGVTQSPTHLIKTRGQQATLRCSPISGHTSVYWYQQALGLGLQFLLWYDEGEERNRGNFPPRFSGRQFPNYSSELNVNALELEDSALYLCASTSGRTYNEQFFGPGTRLTVL.

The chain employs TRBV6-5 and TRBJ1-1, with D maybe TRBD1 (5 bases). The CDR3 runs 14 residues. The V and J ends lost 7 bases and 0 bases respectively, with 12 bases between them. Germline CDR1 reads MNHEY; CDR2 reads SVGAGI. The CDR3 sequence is CASIDRGMNTEAFF. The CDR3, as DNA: TGTGCCAGCATCGACCGGGGGATGAACACTGAAGCTTTCTTT.

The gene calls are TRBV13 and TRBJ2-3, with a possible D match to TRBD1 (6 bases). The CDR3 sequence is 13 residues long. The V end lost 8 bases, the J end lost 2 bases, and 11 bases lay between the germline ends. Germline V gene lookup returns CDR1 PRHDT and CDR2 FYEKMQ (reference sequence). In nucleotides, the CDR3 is TGTGCCAGCGGGACATTTGTCACAGATACGCAGTATTTT. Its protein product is CASGTFVTDTQYF.

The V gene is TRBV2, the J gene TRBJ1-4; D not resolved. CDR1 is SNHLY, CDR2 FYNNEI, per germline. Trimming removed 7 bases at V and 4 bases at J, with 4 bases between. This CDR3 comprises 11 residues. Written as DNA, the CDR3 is TGTGCCAGCACTCTTAATGAAAAACTGTTTTTT. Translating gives CASTLNEKLFF.

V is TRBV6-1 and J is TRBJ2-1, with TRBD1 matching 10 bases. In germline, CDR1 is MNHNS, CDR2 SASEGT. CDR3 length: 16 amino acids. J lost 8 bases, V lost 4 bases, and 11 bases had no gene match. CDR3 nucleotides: TGTGCCAGCAGTGTAGGCACCGGGACAGGGGTTTATGAGCAGTTCTTC. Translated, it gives CASSVGTGTGVYEQFF.

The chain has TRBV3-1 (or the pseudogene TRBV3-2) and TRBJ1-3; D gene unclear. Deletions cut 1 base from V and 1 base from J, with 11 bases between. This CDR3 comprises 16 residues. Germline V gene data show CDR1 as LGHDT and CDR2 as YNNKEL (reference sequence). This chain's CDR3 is CASSQGRTGSGNTIYF. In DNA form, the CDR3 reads TGTGCCAGCAGCCAAGGGCGGACTGGGTCTGGAAACACCATATATTTT.

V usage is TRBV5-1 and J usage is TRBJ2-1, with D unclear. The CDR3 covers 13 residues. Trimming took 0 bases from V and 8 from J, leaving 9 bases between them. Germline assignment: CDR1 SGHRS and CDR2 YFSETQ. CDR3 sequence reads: CASSLADRDEQFF. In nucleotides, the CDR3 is TGCGCCAGCAGCTTGGCGGATAGGGATGAGCAGTTCTTC.

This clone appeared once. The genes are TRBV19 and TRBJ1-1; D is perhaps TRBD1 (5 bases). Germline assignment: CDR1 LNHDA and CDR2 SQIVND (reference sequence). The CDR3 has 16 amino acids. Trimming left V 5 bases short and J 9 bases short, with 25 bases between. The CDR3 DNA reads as TGTGCCAGTAGTCAAATCGGTGCGGCACTGGGGGTCCAAGCTTTCTTT. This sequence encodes CASSQIGAALGVQAFF.

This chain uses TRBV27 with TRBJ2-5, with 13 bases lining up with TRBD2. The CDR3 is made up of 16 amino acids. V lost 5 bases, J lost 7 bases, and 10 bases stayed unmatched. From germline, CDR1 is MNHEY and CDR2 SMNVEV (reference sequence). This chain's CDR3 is CASSATSGRQFGTQYF. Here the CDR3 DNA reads TGTGCCAGCAGTGCGACTAGCGGGAGGCAGTTTGGGACCCAGTACTTC.

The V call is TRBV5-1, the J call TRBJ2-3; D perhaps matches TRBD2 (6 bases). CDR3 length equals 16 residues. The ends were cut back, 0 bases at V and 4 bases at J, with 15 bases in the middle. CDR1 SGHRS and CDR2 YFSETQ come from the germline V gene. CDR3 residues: CASSLGSGGPPDTQYF. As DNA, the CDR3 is TGCGCCAGCAGCTTGGGTTCCGGAGGGCCCCCAGATACGCAGTATTTT.